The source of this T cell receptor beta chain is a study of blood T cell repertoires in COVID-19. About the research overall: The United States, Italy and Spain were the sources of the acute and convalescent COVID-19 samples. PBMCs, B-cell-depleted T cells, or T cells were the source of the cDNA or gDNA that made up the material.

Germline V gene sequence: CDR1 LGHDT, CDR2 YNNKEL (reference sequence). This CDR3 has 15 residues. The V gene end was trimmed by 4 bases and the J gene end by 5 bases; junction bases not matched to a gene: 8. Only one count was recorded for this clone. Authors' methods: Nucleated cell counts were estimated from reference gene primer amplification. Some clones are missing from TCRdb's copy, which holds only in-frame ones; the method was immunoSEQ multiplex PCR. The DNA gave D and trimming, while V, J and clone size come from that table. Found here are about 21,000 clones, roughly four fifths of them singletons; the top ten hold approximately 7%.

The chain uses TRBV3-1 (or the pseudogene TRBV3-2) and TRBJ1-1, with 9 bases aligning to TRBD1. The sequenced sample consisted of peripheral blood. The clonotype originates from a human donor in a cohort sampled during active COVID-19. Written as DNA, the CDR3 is TGTGCCAGCAGCCCGGGGGACAGGGCGGGAACTGAAGCTTTCTTT. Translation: CASSPGDRAGTEAFF.